This entry describes one TCR beta chain. Clones were read by immunoSEQ multiplex PCR, and TCRdb kept only the in-frame ones, dropping some. This sample carries more than 10,000 clones, about 91% of them seen once, and the ten largest clones take roughly a fifth. These data belong to a study of chemoradiotherapy in HPV16-positive cancers. In germline, CDR1 is LNHDA, CDR2 SQIVND (reference sequence). The V end lost 8 bases, the J end lost 0 bases, and 14 bases lay between the germline ends. This CDR3 contains 15 residues. The specimen comprised blood, sampled from a patient who underwent chemoradiotherapy. This clonotype was sampled from a human donor with HPV-associated anogenital cancer. V and J are TRBV19 and TRBJ1-5; D is unclear. CDR3 nucleotide sequence: TGTGCCAGTCAATTCACGGGGTATAGCAATCAGCCCCAGCATTTT. Its protein product is CASQFTGYSNQPQHF.